The 5 T cell receptor beta chains below all came from one sample that was sequenced in a study of cytomegalovirus exposure and HLA in healthy donors. Using immunoSEQ multiplex PCR, the repertoire was profiled, and TCRdb retains in-frame clones only, with some absent. Of tens of thousands of clones in the sample, around 94% were seen once. Sequenced input: PBMCs. The receptors shown here come from a man younger than 30 in good health and CMV-seronegative.

Points on this clone: The identical CDR3 is also encoded by other nucleotide sequences in the sample. The CDR3 loop reads CASSYSKGVRQPQHF. Here the CDR3 DNA reads TGTGCCAGCAGTTACTCGAAGGGGGTTCGGCAGCCCCAGCATTTT. The chain has TRBV6-5 and TRBJ1-5, with D perhaps matching TRBD1 (6 bases). V was cut by 0 bases and J by 7 bases, with 13 bases left in between. Germline lookup yields CDR1 MNHEY and CDR2 SVGAGI. The CDR3 is 15 residues long.

The J gene is TRBJ2-2, the V gene TRBV25-1; 8 nucleotides agree with TRBD1. J gave up 3 bases and V 4 bases, and 7 bases lay outside the gene matches. This CDR3 contains 16 residues. In germline, CDR1 is MGHDK, CDR2 SYGVNS. CDR3 protein: CASSAGQGVYTGELFF. In DNA form, the CDR3 reads TGTGCCAGCAGTGCAGGACAGGGTGTGTACACCGGGGAGCTGTTTTTT.

The chain carries TRBV7-2 and TRBJ2-1, with a weak D call TRBD2 (5 bases). Deletions cut 4 bases from V and 0 bases from J, with 10 bases between. Germline V gene sequence: CDR1 SGHTA, CDR2 FQGNSA. The CDR3 sequence is 15 residues long. CDR3 loop: CASSSDLNSYNEQFF. In nucleotides, the CDR3 is TGTGCCAGCAGCTCGGACTTGAACTCCTACAATGAGCAGTTCTTC. The full variable domain, its missing parts supplied by reference TRBV7-2 and TRBJ2-1, is GAGVSQSPSNKVTEKGKDVELRCDPISGHTALYWYRQSLGQGLEFLIYFQGNSAPDKSGLPSDRFSAERTGGSVSTLTIQRTQQEDSAVYLCASSSDLNSYNEQFFGPGTRLTVL.

This clone was recorded only once. The chain couples TRBV28 to TRBJ2-7, with D uncertain. Germline CDR1 and CDR2: MDHEN and SYDVKM. The CDR3 sequence is 12 residues long. V lost 6 bases to trimming and J lost 9 bases, with 15 bases between them. CDR3: CASSQDFQLQYF. The DNA for the CDR3 is TGTGCCAGCAGCCAGGATTTCCAGTTGCAGTACTTC.

The genes are TRBV19 and TRBJ2-6; perhaps TRBD2 as D (5 bases). V lost 5 bases to trimming and J lost 0 bases, with 5 bases between them. Germline assignment: CDR1 LNHDA and CDR2 SQIVND (reference sequence). There are 14 residues in the CDR3. Written as DNA, the CDR3 is TGTGCCAGTAGTGAGGGCTCTGGGGCCAACGTCCTGACTTTC. It translates to CASSEGSGANVLTF.